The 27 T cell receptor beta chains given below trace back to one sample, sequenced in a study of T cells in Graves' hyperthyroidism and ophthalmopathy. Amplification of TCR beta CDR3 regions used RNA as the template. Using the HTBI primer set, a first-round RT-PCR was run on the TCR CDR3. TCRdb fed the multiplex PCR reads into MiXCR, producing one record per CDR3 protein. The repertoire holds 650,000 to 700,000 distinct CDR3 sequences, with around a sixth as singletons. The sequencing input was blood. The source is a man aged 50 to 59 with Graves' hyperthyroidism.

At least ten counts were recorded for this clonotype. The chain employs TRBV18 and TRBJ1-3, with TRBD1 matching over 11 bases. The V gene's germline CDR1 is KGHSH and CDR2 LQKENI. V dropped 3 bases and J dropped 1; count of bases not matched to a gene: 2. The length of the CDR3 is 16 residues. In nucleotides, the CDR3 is TGTGCCAGCTCACCCGGACAGGGGGCATCTGGAAACACCATATATTTT. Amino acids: CASSPGQGASGNTIYF. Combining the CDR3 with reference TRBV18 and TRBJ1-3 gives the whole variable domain NAGVMQNPRHLVRRRGQEARLRCSPMKGHSHVYWYRQLPEEGLKFMVYLQKENIIDESGMPKERFSAEFPKEGPSILRIQQVVRGDSAAYFCASSPGQGASGNTIYFGEGSWLTVV.

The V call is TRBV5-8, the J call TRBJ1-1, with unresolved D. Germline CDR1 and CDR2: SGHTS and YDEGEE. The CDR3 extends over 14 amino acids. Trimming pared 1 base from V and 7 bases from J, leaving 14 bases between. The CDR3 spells CASSLTAGYSEAFF. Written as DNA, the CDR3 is TGTGCCAGCAGCTTGACGGCCGGGTATAGTGAAGCTTTCTTT.

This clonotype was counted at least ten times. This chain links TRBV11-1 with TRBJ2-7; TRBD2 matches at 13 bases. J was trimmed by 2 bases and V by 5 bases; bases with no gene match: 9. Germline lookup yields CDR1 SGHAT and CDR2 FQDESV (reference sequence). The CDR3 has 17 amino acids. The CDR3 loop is CASSHGLAGARAYEQYF. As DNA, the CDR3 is TGTGCCAGCAGCCATGGACTAGCGGGAGCTCGGGCCTACGAGCAGTACTTC.

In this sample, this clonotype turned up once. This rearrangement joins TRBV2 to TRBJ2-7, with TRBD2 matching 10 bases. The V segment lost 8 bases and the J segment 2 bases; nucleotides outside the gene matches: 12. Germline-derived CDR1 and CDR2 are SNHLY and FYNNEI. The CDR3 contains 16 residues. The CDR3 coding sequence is TGTGCCAGCGGGGGGCTAGCGGGAGCGCACACCTACGAGCAGTACTTC. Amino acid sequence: CASGGLAGAHTYEQYF.

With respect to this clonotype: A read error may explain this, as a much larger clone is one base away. CDR3 amino acids: CTIRRDGTNTEAFF. Written as DNA, the CDR3 is TGTACCATCAGAAGGGACGGGACGAACACTGAAGCTTTCTTT. The chain recombines TRBV10-3 with TRBJ1-1; D is possibly TRBD1 (5 bases). This CDR3 has 14 amino acids. From germline, CDR1 is ENHRY and CDR2 SYGVKD.

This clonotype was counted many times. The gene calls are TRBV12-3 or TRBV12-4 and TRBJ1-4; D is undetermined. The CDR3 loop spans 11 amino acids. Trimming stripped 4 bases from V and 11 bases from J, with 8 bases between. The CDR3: CASSYSEKLFF. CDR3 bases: TGTGCCAGCAGTTACTCAGAGAAACTGTTTTTT.

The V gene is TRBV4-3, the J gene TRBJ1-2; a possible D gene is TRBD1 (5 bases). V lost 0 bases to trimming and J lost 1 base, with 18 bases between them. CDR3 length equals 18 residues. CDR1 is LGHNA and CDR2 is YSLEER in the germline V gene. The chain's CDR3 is CASSQDVLLGQINYGYTF. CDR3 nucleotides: TGCGCCAGCAGCCAAGATGTTTTATTGGGGCAGATTAACTATGGCTACACCTTC.

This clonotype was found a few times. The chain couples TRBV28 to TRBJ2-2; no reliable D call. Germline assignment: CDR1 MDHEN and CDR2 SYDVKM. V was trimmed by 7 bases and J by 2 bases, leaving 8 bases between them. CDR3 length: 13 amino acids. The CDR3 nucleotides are TGTGCCAGCAAAGACCTAAACACCGGGGAGCTGTTTTTT. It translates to CASKDLNTGELFF.

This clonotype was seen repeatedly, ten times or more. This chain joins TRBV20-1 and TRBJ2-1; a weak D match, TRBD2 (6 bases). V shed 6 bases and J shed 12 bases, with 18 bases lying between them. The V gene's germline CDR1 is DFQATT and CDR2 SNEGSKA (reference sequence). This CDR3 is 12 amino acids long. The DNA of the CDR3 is TGCAGTGCCCTGGACGCCCCGCGGGGGCAGTTCTTC. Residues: CSALDAPRGQFF.

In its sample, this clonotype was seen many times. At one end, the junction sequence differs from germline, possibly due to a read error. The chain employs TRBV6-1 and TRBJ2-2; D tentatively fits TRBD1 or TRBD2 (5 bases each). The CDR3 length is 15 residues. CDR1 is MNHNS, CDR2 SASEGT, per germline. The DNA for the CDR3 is TGTGCCAGCAGTTCCTGGGACGGGAACACCGGGAAGCTGTTTTTT. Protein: CASSSWDGNTGKLFF.

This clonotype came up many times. This CDR3 reads CSARKGFGPDTQYF. The CDR3 DNA is TGCAGTGCTAGAAAAGGTTTTGGGCCAGATACGCAGTATTTT. The chain employs TRBV20-1 and TRBJ2-3; D is unclear. The CDR3 runs 14 residues. Germline V gene data show CDR1 as DFQATT and CDR2 as SNEGSKA (reference sequence). Trimming removed 2 bases at V and 4 bases at J, with 13 bases between.

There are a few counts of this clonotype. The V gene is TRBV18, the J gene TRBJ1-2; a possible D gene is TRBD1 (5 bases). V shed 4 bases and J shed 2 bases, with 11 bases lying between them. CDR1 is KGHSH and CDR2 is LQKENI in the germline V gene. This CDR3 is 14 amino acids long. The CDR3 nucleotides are TGTGCCAGCTCACTCGGGGGACTCAACTATGGCTACACCTTC. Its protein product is CASSLGGLNYGYTF.

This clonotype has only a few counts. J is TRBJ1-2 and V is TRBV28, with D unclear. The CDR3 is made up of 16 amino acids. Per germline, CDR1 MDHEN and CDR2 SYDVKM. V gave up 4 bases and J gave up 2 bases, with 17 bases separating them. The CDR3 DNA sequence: TGTGCCAGCAGTTCGTCTACTTCCGGGAAGAACTATGGCTACACCTTC. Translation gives CASSSSTSGKNYGYTF.

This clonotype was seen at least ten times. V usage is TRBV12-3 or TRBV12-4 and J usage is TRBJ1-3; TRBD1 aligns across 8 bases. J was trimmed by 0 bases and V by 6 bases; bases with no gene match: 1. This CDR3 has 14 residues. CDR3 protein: CASSGQGSGNTIYF. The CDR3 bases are TGTGCCAGCAGCGGACAGGGCTCTGGAAACACCATATATTTT.

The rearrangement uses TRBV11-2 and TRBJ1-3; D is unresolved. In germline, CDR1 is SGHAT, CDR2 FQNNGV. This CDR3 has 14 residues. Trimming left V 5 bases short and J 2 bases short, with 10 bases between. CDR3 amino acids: CASSGSAAGNTIYF. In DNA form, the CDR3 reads TGTGCCAGCAGCGGATCGGCTGCTGGAAACACCATATATTTT.

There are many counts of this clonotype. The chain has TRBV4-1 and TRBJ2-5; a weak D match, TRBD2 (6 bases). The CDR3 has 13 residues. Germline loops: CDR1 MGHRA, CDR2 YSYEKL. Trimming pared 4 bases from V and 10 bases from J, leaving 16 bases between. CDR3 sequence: CASSPGTRVGQYF. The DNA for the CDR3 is TGCGCCAGCAGCCCTGGGACTCGTGTCGGCCAGTACTTC.

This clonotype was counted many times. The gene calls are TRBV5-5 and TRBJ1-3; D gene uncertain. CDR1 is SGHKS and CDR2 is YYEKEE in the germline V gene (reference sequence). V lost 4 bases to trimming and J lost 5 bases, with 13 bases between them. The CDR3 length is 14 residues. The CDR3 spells CASSPREGRNTIYF. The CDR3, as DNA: TGTGCCAGCAGCCCGCGTGAAGGTAGAAACACCATATATTTT.

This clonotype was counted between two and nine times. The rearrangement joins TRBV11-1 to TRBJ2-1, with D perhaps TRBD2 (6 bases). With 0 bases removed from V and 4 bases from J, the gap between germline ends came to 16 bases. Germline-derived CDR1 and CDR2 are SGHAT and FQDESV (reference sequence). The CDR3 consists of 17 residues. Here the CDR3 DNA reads TGTGCCAGCAGCTTAGCCCCCGTGGAGGGAAGGTACAATGAGCAGTTCTTC. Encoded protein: CASSLAPVEGRYNEQFF.

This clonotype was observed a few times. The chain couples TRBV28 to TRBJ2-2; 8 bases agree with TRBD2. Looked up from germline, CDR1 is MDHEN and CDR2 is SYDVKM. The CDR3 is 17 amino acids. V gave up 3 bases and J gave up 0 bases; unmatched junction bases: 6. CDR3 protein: CASSLVKRESNTGELFF. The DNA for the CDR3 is TGTGCCAGCAGTTTGGTAAAGCGGGAGTCGAACACCGGGGAGCTGTTTTTT.

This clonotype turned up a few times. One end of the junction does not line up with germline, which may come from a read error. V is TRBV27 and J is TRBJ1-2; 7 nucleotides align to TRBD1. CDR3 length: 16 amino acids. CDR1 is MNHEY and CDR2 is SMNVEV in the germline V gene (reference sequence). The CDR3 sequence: CASSAAGTDFNYGCTF. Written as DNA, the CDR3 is TGTGCCAGCAGTGCCGCGGGGACAGATTTTAACTATGGCTGCACCTTC.

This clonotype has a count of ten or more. In nucleotides, the CDR3 is TGTGCCAGCAGTAACTGGGGGTTGGAGACCCAGTACTTC. It encodes CASSNWGLETQYF. The chain links TRBV27 to TRBJ2-5; D possibly matches TRBD1 or TRBD2 (5 bases each). V was shortened by 5 bases and J by 5 bases, with 12 bases between the two germline ends. Germline lookup yields CDR1 MNHEY and CDR2 SMNVEV (reference sequence). The CDR3 has 13 residues.

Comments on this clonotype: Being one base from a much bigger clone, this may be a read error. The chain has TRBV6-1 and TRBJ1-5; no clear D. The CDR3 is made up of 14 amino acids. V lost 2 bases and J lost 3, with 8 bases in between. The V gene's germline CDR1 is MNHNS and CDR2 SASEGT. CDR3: CASSETAFNQPQHF. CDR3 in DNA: TGTGCCAGCAGTGAAACAGCTTTCAATCAGCCCCAGCATTTT.

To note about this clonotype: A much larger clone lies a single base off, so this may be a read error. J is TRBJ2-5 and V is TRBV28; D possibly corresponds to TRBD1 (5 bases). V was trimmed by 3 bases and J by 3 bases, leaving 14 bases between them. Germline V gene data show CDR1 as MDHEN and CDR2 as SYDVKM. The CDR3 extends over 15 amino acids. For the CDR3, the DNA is TGTGCCAGCAGTTTGTTGGGCAGGGAAAAAGAGACCCAGTACTTC. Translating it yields CASSLLGREKETQYF.

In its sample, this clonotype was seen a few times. CDR3 in DNA: TGTGCCAGCAGTCTGGTCGCGGGAGTAGAAAATGAGCAGTTCTTC. It translates to CASSLVAGVENEQFF. The genes are TRBV5-5 and TRBJ2-1, with 7 nucleotides matching TRBD2. The ends lost 5 bases at V and 7 bases at J; junction bases unmatched: 12. Germline V gene lookup returns CDR1 SGHKS and CDR2 YYEKEE (reference sequence). The CDR3 totals 15 residues.

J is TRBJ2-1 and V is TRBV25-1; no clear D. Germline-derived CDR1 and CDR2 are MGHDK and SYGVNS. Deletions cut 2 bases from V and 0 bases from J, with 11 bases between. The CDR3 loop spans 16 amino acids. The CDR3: CASSEMAKSSYNEQFF. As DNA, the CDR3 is TGTGCCAGCAGTGAAATGGCGAAAAGCTCCTACAATGAGCAGTTCTTC. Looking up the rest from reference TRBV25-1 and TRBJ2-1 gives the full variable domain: EADIYQTPRYLVIGTGKKITLECSQTMGHDKMYWYQQDPGMELHLIHYSYGVNSTEKGDLSSESTVSRIRTEHFPLTLESARPSHTSQYLCASSEMAKSSYNEQFFGPGTRLTVL.

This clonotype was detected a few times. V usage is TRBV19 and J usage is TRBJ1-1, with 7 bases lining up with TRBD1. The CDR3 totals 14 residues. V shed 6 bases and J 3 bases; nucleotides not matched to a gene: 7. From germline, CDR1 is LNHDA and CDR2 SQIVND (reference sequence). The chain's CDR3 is CASRPQTGHTEAFF. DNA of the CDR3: TGTGCCAGTAGACCCCAGACAGGGCACACTGAAGCTTTCTTT.

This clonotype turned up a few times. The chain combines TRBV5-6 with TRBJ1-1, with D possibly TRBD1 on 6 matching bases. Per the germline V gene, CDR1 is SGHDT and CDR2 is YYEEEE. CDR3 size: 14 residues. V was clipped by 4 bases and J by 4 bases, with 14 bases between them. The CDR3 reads CASSPYTGSTEAFF. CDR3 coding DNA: TGTGCCAGCAGCCCATACACAGGGTCCACTGAAGCTTTCTTT.